Listed here are 18 T cell receptor beta chains from one sample, sequenced in a study of CD8 T cells in ankylosing spondylitis. TCRdb re-called the 5' RACE reads through MiXCR, storing one row per CDR3 protein. The sample contains 250,000 to 300,000 distinct CDR3 sequences, 15% to 20% of which appear only once. The sample consisted of blood, either unsorted or a sorted T cell fraction (not recorded which). These receptors all come from a male donor with ankylosing spondylitis or in good health (not recorded which).

This rearrangement joins TRBV2 to TRBJ2-5; the D is unclear. CDR1 and CDR2 from the germline V gene are SNHLY and FYNNEI. The germline V and J ends were trimmed by 8 bases and 3 bases, with 13 bases remaining between them. This CDR3 region has 13 residues. CDR3 nucleotide sequence: TGTGCCAGCTATAGGCGGATGGAAGAGACCCAGTACTTC. Translating it yields CASYRRMEETQYF.

The chain is built from TRBV5-5 and TRBJ2-7, with D possibly TRBD1 on 6 matching bases. This CDR3 is 15 amino acids long. Germline V gene lookup returns CDR1 SGHKS and CDR2 YYEKEE (reference sequence). Trimming left V 4 bases short and J 7 bases short, with 21 bases between. CDR3 sequence (DNA): TGTGCCAGCAGCACCCGAGGGACACCGGTGGGTGAGCAGTACTTC. Its protein product is CASSTRGTPVGEQYF.

The table lists this clonotype with a few counts. The chain employs TRBV4-3 and TRBJ2-7, with 10 bases aligning to TRBD2. The CDR3 has 15 amino acids. The germline CDR1 and CDR2 sequences are LGHNA and YSLEER. Unmatched junction bases numbered 5, after V lost 0 bases and J lost 6 bases. The CDR3 sequence is CASSQDSSGSFEQYF. CDR3 nucleotide sequence: TGCGCCAGCAGCCAAGATTCTAGCGGGAGTTTCGAGCAGTACTTC.

The CDR3 protein is CASGLTLDTEAFF. As DNA, the CDR3 is TGTGCTAGTGGTTTGACCCTGGACACTGAAGCTTTCTTT. The J gene is TRBJ1-1, the V gene TRBV12-5; D remains unclear. V was trimmed by 2 bases and J by 3 bases, leaving 7 bases between them. CDR3 length equals 13 residues. CDR1 and CDR2 (germline): LGHNT, FRNRAP.

The chain is built from TRBV29-1 and TRBJ2-5; the D call may be TRBD1 or TRBD2 (5 bases each). CDR1 and CDR2 (germline): SQVTM, ANQGSEA. V lost 6 bases and J lost 7, with 12 bases in between. There are 11 residues in the CDR3. DNA of the CDR3: TGCAGCGTGACAGACGGACTGACCCAGTACTTC. This gives the protein CSVTDGLTQYF.

This clonotype was counted ten times or more. This chain connects TRBV5-1 to TRBJ2-7; TRBD2 agrees at 9 bases. This CDR3 region has 15 residues. V lost 5 bases to trimming and J lost 0 bases; unmatched junction nucleotides: 6. Germline CDR1 is SGHRS and CDR2 is YFSETQ. The CDR3 here is CASRPTSGPSYEQYF. CDR3 DNA: TGCGCCAGCAGACCAACTAGCGGGCCCTCCTACGAGCAGTACTTC.

The chain carries TRBV27 and TRBJ2-7, with 9 bases that match TRBD1. CDR3 length equals 16 residues. The V gene end was trimmed by 4 bases and the J gene end by 1 base; junction bases not matched to a gene: 8. CDR1 is MNHEY and CDR2 is SMNVEV in the germline V gene (reference sequence). The CDR3 is CASSYTRQGGSYEQYF. The CDR3 DNA follows: TGTGCCAGCAGTTATACCCGACAGGGGGGGTCCTACGAGCAGTACTTC.

The chain links TRBV27 to TRBJ2-1; TRBD2 is a possible D gene (6 bases). The length of the CDR3 is 14 residues. V was cut by 6 bases and J by 0 bases, with 9 bases left in between. CDR1 and CDR2 (germline): MNHEY, SMNVEV (reference sequence). For the CDR3, the DNA is TGTGCCAGCAGCTGGACTACCTCCTACAATGAGCAGTTCTTC. Its translation: CASSWTTSYNEQFF.

This clonotype was counted between two and nine times. The gene calls are TRBV4-1 and TRBJ1-1, with D unresolved. Trimming removed 1 base from V and 5 bases from J, with 11 bases in between. Germline V gene lookup returns CDR1 MGHRA and CDR2 YSYEKL. The CDR3 covers 14 residues. The CDR3, as DNA: TGCGCCAGCAGCCAAGTTGTTCGGAGGACTGAAGCTTTCTTT. It codes for CASSQVVRRTEAFF.

The chain has TRBV6-2 or TRBV6-3 and TRBJ2-6; tentative D call: TRBD1 (6 bases). V shed 0 bases and J shed 1 base, with 19 bases lying between them. Germline loops: CDR1 MNHEY, CDR2 SVGEGT. The length of the CDR3 is 20 residues. CDR3 coding DNA: TGTGCCAGCAGTTACTCAGTTGGGGGCTACGCCCTTTCTGGGGCCAACGTCCTGACTTTC. Protein: CASSYSVGGYALSGANVLTF.

This clonotype appeared a few times. The chain recombines TRBV4-1 with TRBJ2-2; D may be TRBD1 or TRBD2 (6 bases each). The CDR3 loop spans 19 amino acids. The ends were cut back, 0 bases at V and 0 bases at J, with 17 bases in the middle. The germline V gene has CDR1 MGHRA and CDR2 YSYEKL. This chain's CDR3 is CASSQEGAPSGPNTGELFF. Written as DNA, the CDR3 is TGCGCCAGCAGCCAAGAGGGGGCGCCGAGCGGGCCGAACACCGGGGAGCTGTTTTTT.

A few counts support this clonotype. The chain links TRBV6-1 to TRBJ2-1; 10 positions agree with TRBD2. CDR1 and CDR2 (germline): MNHNS, SASEGT. This CDR3 spans 13 amino acids. With V trimmed by 5 bases and J by 12 bases, 7 bases remained unmatched. CDR3 protein: CASSPSGSEGQFF. Written as DNA, the CDR3 is TGTGCCAGCAGTCCTAGCGGGAGCGAGGGGCAGTTCTTC.

This clonotype showed up just a few times. The chain links TRBV27 to TRBJ1-2; 8 bases line up with TRBD1. With V trimmed by 6 bases and J by 3 bases, 12 bases remained unmatched. The CDR3 covers 16 residues. Germline V gene data show CDR1 as MNHEY and CDR2 as SMNVEV (reference sequence). The CDR3 is CASRRGQGYQDYGYTF. The CDR3 nucleotides read TGTGCCAGCAGGCGCGGACAGGGTTATCAGGACTATGGCTACACCTTC.

This clonotype showed up many times. The chain employs TRBV12-3 or TRBV12-4 and TRBJ2-3; tentative D call: TRBD1 (6 bases). The CDR3 is made up of 14 amino acids. Trimming took off 6 bases at V and 2 bases at J, with 12 bases between the two ends. The CDR3 DNA sequence: TGTGCCAGCAGGTACACAGGGATCACAGATACGCAGTATTTT. Amino acids: CASRYTGITDTQYF.

The rearrangement uses TRBV11-2 and TRBJ2-1; D may be TRBD1 or TRBD2 (5 bases each). Germline V gives CDR1 SGHAT, CDR2 FQNNGV. The CDR3 has 15 amino acids. V lost 5 bases, J lost 0 bases, and 11 bases lay in between. The chain's CDR3 is CASSTGRSSYNEQFF. The CDR3 DNA reads as TGTGCCAGCAGCACGGGACGAAGCTCCTACAATGAGCAGTTCTTC.

The chain couples TRBV7-9 to TRBJ2-7, with no clear D. This CDR3 is 14 amino acids long. Germline values: CDR1 SEHNR, CDR2 FQNEAQ (reference sequence). V was clipped by 8 bases and J by 4 bases, with 18 bases between them. DNA for the CDR3: TGTGCCAGCTCATTAAAGGGCAGAGAGTACGAGCAGTACTTC. This encodes CASSLKGREYEQYF.

This clonotype occurred a few times. The J gene is TRBJ2-7, the V gene TRBV30; D unresolved. The CDR3 loop spans 12 amino acids. The germline V and J ends were trimmed by 7 bases and 2 bases, with 12 bases remaining between them. Germline CDR1 is GTSNPN and CDR2 is SVGIG (reference sequence). For the CDR3, the DNA is TGTGCCTCTGTAGCCGGTCCCTACGAGCAGTACTTC. This gives the protein CASVAGPYEQYF.

The CDR3 sequence: CASRPGTALVPYYEQYF. In DNA form, the CDR3 reads TGTGCCAGCAGACCCGGGACAGCCCTAGTCCCATACTACGAGCAGTACTTC. The V gene is TRBV28, the J gene TRBJ2-7; 7 bases align to TRBD1. V was clipped by 6 bases and J by 3 bases; unmatched bases: 17. The CDR3 has 17 residues. Germline V gene lookup returns CDR1 MDHEN and CDR2 SYDVKM.